This T cell receptor beta chain was obtained from a study of shared clonotypes between healthy human individuals. Study results and caveats: Shared across four donors were around 5% of the naive CD4 clonotypes. Clonotype sharing among donors likely depends on sequencing depth. Generation of non-shared clonotypes was less probable than generation of clonotypes shared by all four donors.

V lost 0 bases and J 0 bases, leaving 4 bases between the germline ends. The CDR3 covers 13 residues. Germline CDR1 and CDR2: SGDLS and YYNGEE. Libraries were prepared by immunoSEQ multiplex PCR; TCRdb keeps only in-frame clonotypes and omits some of them. The sample includes fewer than 3 million clones, around 90% seen only once; the top ten take approximately 0.41%. Every donor was a Caucasian adult from Nashville, Tennessee. This clone is a singleton in its sample. Its antigen is undetermined. Other DNA sequences in this specimen translate into the identical CDR3. This receptor was identified in a man aged 18-30 years in good health. Some clones in this sample may be carry-over from other donors' samples. The chain couples TRBV9 to TRBJ2-7; D gene unclear. Sequenced sample: naive CD4+ T cells from PBMCs. Regarding subset: CD45RA+ positively selected. CDR3 nucleotides: TGTGCCAGCAGCGTAGCAGGCTCCTACGAGCAGTACTTC. Amino acids: CASSVAGSYEQYF.